The TCR beta chain described here comes from a study of PD-1 blockade in classical Hodgkin lymphoma (dated by TCRdb to between 2020 and 2021). Background on the whole study: Nivolumab dosing was 3 mg/kg intravenously every 2 weeks, continuing until either disease progression or unacceptable toxicity. The study used TCR beta sequencing and CyTOF to define a peripheral blood immune signature of response to PD-1 blockade in classical Hodgkin lymphoma. Overall study results and their limits: Lower diversity was observed in patients in whom nivolumab was started less than 1 year after ASCT, and these patients were excluded from later analyses so that confounding by immune reconstitution would be avoided. Baseline TCR diversity was reported as lower in newly diagnosed patients than in healthy donors, and lower still in relapsed/refractory patients. The study was restricted to a single clinical trial cohort, and the causes of repertoire differences, possibly disease activity or prior therapy, were left undefined. CD4+ but not CD8+ TCR diversity rose significantly by C4D1 (p=0.0027 vs p=0.16), most apparent in complete responders (p=0.02). Baseline diversity similar to that of newly diagnosed patients was observed in trial patients achieving complete response, whereas significantly lower diversity was observed in partial responders and progressors.

About this clone: The antigen it recognizes is unknown. No clone much larger than this one lies a single base away; base qualities are absent.

Genomic DNA was isolated using the Qiagen DNeasy kit from unsorted PBMCs as well as from negatively selected CD4+ and CD8+ fractions. TCR beta CDR3 regions were subjected to amplification by immunoSEQ multiplex PCR with primers that anneal to V and J segments. A synthetic immune receptor repertoire was used to minimize amplification bias, and any residual bias was removed computationally once sequencing was done. The authors' analysis ran thus. Repertoire diversity was quantified as the Shannon entropy index using custom Python scripts. Unsorted, CD4+ and CD8+ repertoires were analyzed separately, except for combined analyses in which CD4+ and CD8+ sequences were merged in silico. Clonal expansion was defined as a frequency increase of at least 2-fold after treatment compared with C1D1, and clones undetected at baseline were assigned a pseudocount of 0.5. Clones with 0 or 1 copy at C1D1 were classified as singleton clones, and clones with 2 or more copies were classified as non-singleton clones. By matching protein sequences in sorted samples from the same patient, clones expanded in unsorted samples were annotated as CD4+, CD8+ or unknown. Wilcoxon tests were applied to paired samples to test diversity changes from C1D1 to C4D1. The clones in this table, taken by TCRdb from immuneACCESS, are in-frame only. Not every clone is retained; where verified, under half of the shortfall comes from an unresolved V gene, and the cause of the rest is unknown. V and J calls and clone size are given by that table; D and trimming were obtained from the DNA. The sample data list more than 30,000 clones, and 76% of these were observed just once. Of the sample, 15% to 20% falls within the top ten clones.

The time point label of this sample denotes: cycle 2 day 1 (C2D1) of nivolumab. All trial patients had relapsed after autologous stem cell transplantation, with cohorts A, B and C differing in prior brentuximab vedotin exposure. The trial cohort included 45 to 65 patients with relapsed/refractory classical Hodgkin lymphoma, and each patient had a best overall response of complete response, partial response or progressive disease. In the multi-cohort phase II CheckMate 205 trial, trial patients received single-agent nivolumab. Best overall response was determined by an independent review committee according to the 2007 International Working Group response criteria. PBMCs from the trial were collected at three points: immediately before nivolumab initiation (C1D1), and during therapy at cycle 2 day 1 and cycle 4 day 1. Peripheral blood was collected in 8 mL Vacutainer Cell Preparation Tubes, from which PBMCs were isolated by centrifugation and then cryopreserved.

Trimming removed 10 bases from V and 3 bases from J, leaving 20 bases between the germline ends. Inclusive of the bounding cysteine and phenylalanine, the CDR3 is 15 residues long. CDR3 DNA is the only sequence kept; it has 45 bases, read in frame from the first base. CDR1 is given as MNHEY and CDR2 as SVGAGI, both from the germline V gene. The sequence came from a human donor with classical Hodgkin lymphoma. The chain links TRBV6-5 with TRBJ2-3, with a tentative D gene TRBD2 over 6 matching bases. The sample was peripheral blood mononuclear cells (PBMCs), taken before the second cycle of nivolumab. The CDR3 protein: CATRALGGSTDTQYF. The sequenced DNA is TGTGCCACCCGGGCCTTAGGAGGGAGTACAGATACGCAGTATTTT.